Reported below is one T cell receptor beta chain. RNA, once extracted, was reverse transcribed into cDNA for use as the sequencing template. The assay was immunoSEQ multiplex PCR, and TCRdb's table has in-frame clones only and misses some. This table has some 180,000 clones, roughly 50% appearing once. This entry belongs to a study of CD8+ T cells in alopecia areata. The CDR3 covers 12 residues. The germline V and J ends were trimmed by 2 bases and 1 base, with 4 bases remaining between them. Germline V lookup: CDR1 SGHNT, CDR2 YYREEE (reference sequence). The chain couples TRBV5-4 to TRBJ2-7; D not resolved. What was sequenced was CD8+ T cells sorted from blood. The sequence was collected from a human donor in good health. The CDR3 region is CASSFASYEQYF. As DNA, the CDR3 is TGTGCCAGCAGCTTCGCATCCTACGAGCAGTACTTC.